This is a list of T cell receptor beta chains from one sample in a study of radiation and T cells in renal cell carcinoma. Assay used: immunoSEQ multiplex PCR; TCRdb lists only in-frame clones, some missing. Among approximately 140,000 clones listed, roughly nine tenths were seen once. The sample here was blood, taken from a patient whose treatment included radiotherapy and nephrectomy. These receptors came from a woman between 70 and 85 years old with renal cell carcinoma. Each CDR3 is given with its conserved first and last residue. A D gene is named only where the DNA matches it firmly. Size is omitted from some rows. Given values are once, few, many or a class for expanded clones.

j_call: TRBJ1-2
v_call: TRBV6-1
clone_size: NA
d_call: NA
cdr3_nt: TGTGCCAGCAGTGGTGAATTGTCAGGGGCTCTTCGGGGCTACACCTTC
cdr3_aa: CASSGELSGALRGYTF

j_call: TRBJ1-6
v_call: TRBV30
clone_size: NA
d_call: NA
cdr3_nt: TGTGCCTGGAGTGTACTAAGTCGTAATTCACCCCTCCACTTT
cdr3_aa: CAWSVLSRNSPLHF

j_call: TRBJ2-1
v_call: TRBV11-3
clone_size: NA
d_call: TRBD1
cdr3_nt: TGTGCCACCACCGGACAGGTCTCCTACAATGAGCAGTTCTTC
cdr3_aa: CATTGQVSYNEQFF

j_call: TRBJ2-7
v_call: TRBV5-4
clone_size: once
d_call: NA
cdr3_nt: TGTGCCAGCAGCTTGATGGGTGGGAGCTACGAGCAGTACTTC
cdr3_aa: CASSLMGGSYEQYF

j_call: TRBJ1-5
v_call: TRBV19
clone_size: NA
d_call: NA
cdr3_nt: TGTGCCAGTAGTCGGACGCCTCGAGGGGATCAGCCCCAGCATTTT
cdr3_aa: CASSRTPRGDQPQHF

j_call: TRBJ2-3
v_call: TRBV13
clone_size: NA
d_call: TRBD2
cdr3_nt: TGTGCCAGCAGCTTTACTAGCGGGGGGGCTAGAAATACGCAGTATTTT
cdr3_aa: CASSFTSGGARNTQYF

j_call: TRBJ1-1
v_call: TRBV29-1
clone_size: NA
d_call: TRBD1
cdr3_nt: TGCAGCGTTGGGGACAGGGAGGCTTTCTTT
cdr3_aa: CSVGDREAFF

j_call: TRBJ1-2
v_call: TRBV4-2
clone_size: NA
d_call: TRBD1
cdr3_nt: TGTGCCAGCAGCCAAGATCCCCCTGGGACAGGGGGTAACTATGGCTACACCTTC
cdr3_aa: CASSQDPPGTGGNYGYTF

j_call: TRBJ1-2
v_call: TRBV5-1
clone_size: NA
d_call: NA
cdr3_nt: TGCGCCAGCAGCTTGGAAGGGATAATTGGCTACACCTTC
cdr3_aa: CASSLEGIIGYTF

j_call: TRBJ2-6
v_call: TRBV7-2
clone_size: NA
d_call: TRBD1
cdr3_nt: TGTGCCAGCAGCTTAGAACCAGGGGGCTTAAACGTCCTGACTTTC
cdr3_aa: CASSLEPGGLNVLTF

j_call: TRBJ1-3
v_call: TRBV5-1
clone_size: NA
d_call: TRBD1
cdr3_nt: TGCGCCAGCAGCTGGGGGGACAGGGGATCGGGAAACACCATATATTTT
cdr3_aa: CASSWGDRGSGNTIYF

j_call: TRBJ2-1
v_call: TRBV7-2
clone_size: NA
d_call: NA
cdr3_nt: TGTGCCAGCAGCCGCGGCGGAAATTTGGCGGGAAATGAGCAGTTCTTC
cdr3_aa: CASSRGGNLAGNEQFF

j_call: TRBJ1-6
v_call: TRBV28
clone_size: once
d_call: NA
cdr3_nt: TGTGCCAGCAGTTTGAGCGGCATTCTGAGCTCCTATAATTCACCCCTCCACTTT
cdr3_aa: CASSLSGILSSYNSPLHF

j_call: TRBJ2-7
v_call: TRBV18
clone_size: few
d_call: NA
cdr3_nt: TGTGCCAGCTCACCCCAGAGCTCCTACGAGCAGTACTTC
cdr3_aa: CASSPQSSYEQYF

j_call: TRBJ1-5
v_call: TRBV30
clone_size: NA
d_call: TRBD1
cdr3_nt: TGTGCCTGGACCGGGGCCGGGACAGGGAGTATCCAGCCCCAGCATTTT
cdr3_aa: CAWTGAGTGSIQPQHF

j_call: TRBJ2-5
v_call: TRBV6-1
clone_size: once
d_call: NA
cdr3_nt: TGTGCCAGCAGTGAAGCAGGGGCCCTGCCCCTGACCCAGTACTTC
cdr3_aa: CASSEAGALPLTQYF

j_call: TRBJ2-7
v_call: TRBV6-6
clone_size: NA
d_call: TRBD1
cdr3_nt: TGTGCCACCTCCTCACAGGGGACCTACGAGCAGTACTTC
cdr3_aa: CATSSQGTYEQYF

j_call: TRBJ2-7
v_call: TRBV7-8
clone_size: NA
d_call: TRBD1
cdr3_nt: TGTGCCAGCAGCTTATCGAAGACAACCAATACCCGGGACAGGGTTGGGGAGCAGTACTTC
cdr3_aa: CASSLSKTTNTRDRVGEQYF

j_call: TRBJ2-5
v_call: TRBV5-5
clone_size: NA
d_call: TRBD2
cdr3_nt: TGTGCCAGCAGCCCGGGACTAGCGGTGACCCAGTACTTC
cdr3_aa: CASSPGLAVTQYF

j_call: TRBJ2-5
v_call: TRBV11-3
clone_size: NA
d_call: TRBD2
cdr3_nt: TGTGCCAGCAGCTCCGGACTAGCGGAGACCCAGTACTTC
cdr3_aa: CASSSGLAETQYF

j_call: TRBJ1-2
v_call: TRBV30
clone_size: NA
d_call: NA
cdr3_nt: TGTGCCTGGCAACAGGGAAGAAATGGCTACACCTTC
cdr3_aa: CAWQQGRNGYTF

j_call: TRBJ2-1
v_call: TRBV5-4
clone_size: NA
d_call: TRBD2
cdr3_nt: TGTGCCAGCACCGTACCGGGACTAGCGAGCTACAATGAGCAGTTCTTC
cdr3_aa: CASTVPGLASYNEQFF

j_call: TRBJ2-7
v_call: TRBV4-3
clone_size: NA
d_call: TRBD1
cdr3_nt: TGCGCCAGCAGCCAGAAAGGGACAGGCTACGAGCAGTACTTC
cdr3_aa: CASSQKGTGYEQYF

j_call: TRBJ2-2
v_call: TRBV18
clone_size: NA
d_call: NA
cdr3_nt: TGTGCCAGCTCACCCTTGCGGGGGAACACCGGGGAGCTGTTTTTT
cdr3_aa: CASSPLRGNTGELFF

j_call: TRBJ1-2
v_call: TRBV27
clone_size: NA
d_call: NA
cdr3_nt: TGTGCCAGCAGTCAGGACAGTTTTCGGGCTGGCTACACCTTC
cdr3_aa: CASSQDSFRAGYTF

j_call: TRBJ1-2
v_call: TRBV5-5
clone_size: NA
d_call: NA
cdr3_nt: TGTGCCAGCAGCTTTTATCAGCCTGGGGATGGCTACACCTTC
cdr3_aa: CASSFYQPGDGYTF

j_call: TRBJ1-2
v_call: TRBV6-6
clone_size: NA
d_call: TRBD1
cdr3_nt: TGTGCCAGCAGTTCTCCGGGACAGGGAAACTATGGCTACACCTTC
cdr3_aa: CASSSPGQGNYGYTF

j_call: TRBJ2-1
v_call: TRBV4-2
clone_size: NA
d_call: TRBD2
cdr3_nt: TGTGCCAGCAGCCAGACTCTAGCGGGGTGGTACAATGAGCAGTTCTTC
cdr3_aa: CASSQTLAGWYNEQFF

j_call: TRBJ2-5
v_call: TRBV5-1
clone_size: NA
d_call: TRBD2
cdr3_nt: TGCGCCAGCAGCTTCGGACTAGCGGGGGGCCGGGAGACCCAGTACTTC
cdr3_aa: CASSFGLAGGRETQYF

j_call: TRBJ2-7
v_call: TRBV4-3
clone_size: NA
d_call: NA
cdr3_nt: TGCGCCAGCAGCCAAGGTAGAGGCCCGTACGAGCAGTACTTC
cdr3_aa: CASSQGRGPYEQYF

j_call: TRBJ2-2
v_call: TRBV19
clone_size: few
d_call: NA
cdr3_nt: TGTGCCAGTAGTAAAAGCCTGAACACCGGGGAGCTGTTTTTT
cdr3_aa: CASSKSLNTGELFF

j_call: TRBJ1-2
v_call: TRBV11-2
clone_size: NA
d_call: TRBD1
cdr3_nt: TGTGCCAGCGGGGACAGGGGCTATGGCTACACCTTC
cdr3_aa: CASGDRGYGYTF

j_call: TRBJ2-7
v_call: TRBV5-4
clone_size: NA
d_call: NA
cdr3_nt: TGTGCCAGCAGCTTGGATACAGGCTACGAGCAGTACTTC
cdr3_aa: CASSLDTGYEQYF

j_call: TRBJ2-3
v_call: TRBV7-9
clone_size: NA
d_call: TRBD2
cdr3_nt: TGTGCCAGCAGCCCTTCGAGAAGCGGGGGGTCAGGTACGCAGTATTTT
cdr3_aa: CASSPSRSGGSGTQYF

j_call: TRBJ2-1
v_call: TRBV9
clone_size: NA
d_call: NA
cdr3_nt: TGTGCCAGCAGCGTAGCTAGCCTCCCCGGGGATGAGCAGTTCTTC
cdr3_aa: CASSVASLPGDEQFF

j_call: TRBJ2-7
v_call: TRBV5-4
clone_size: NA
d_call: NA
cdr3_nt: TGTGCCAGCAGCTTGGGGATGACCTTATACGAGCAGTACTTC
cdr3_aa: CASSLGMTLYEQYF

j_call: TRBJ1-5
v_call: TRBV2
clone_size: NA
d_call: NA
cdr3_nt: TGTGCCAGCAGTGATTTGGGGTTCAATCAGCCCCAGCATTTT
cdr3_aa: CASSDLGFNQPQHF

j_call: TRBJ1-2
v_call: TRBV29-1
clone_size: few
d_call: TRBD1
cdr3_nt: TGCAGCATCCGGACAGGGGGCGCTGGCTATGGCTACACCTTC
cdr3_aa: CSIRTGGAGYGYTF

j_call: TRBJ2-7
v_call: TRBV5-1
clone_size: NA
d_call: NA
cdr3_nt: TGCGCCAGCAGCTCGTCCGGGCCCCCAGCCCACGAGCAGTACTTC
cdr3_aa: CASSSSGPPAHEQYF

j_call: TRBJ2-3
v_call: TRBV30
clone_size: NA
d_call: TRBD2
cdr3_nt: TGTGCCTGGAGCTCAGGAGGGACTAGAATCTCAGATACGCAGTATTTT
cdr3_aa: CAWSSGGTRISDTQYF

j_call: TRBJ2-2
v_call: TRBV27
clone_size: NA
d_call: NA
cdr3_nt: TGTGCCAGCAGTTGGGGGGGCCGGAGTTACACCGGGGAGCTGTTTTTT
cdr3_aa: CASSWGGRSYTGELFF

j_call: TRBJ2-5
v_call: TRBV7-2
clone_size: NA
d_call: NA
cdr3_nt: TGTGCCAGCAGCCCAGTTGGAGCCAGCCGGGGGGAGACCCAGTACTTC
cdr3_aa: CASSPVGASRGETQYF

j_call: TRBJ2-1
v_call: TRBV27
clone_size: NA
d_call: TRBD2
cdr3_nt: TGTGCCAGCAGTTTGCGGATAGCGGGGTACAATGAGCAGTTCTTC
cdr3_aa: CASSLRIAGYNEQFF

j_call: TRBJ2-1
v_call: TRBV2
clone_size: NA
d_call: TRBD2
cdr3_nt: TGTGCCAGCAGTGAATCTAGCGGGGGGGCCTTCTACAATGAGCAGTTCTTC
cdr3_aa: CASSESSGGAFYNEQFF

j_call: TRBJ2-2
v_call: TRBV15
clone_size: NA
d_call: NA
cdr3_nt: TGTGCCACCAGCAGAGATTGGGGCACCGGGGAGCTGTTTTTT
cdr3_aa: CATSRDWGTGELFF

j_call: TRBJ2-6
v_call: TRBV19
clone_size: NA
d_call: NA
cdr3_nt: TGTGCCAGTAGTATAGGAGGCAGCTCTGGGGCCAACGTCCTGACTTTC
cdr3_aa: CASSIGGSSGANVLTF

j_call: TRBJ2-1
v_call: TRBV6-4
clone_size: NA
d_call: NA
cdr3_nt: TGTGCCAGCAGTGACTCCTATAGCTCCTACAATGAGCAGTTCTTC
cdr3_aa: CASSDSYSSYNEQFF

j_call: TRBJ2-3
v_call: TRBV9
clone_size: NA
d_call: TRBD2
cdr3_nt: TGTGCCAGCAGCGTAGACCACCTAGCGGGGGTGGTGAATACGCAGTATTTT
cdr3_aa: CASSVDHLAGVVNTQYF

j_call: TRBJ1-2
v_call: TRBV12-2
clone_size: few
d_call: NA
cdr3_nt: TGTGCAAGTCGATACGACCCTTATGGCTACACCTTC
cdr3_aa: CASRYDPYGYTF

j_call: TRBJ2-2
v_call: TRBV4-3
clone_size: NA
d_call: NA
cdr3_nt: TGCGCCAGCAGCCAAGAGCTTGGGGGCACCGGGGAGCTGTTTTTT
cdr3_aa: CASSQELGGTGELFF

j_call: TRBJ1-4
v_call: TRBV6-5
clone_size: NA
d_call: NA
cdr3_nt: TGTGCCAGCAAAAAGACTCTCAATGAAAAACTGTTTTTT
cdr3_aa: CASKKTLNEKLFF

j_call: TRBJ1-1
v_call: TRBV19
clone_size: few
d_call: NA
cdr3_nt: TGTGCCAGTAGAGAATGGGGGGTGAACACTGAAGCTTTCTTT
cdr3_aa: CASREWGVNTEAFF

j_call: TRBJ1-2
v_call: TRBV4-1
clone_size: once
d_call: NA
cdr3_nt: TGCGCCAGCAGCCAAGTAGCCCAGGGACTAAAGAAGAGGGGCTACACCTTC
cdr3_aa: CASSQVAQGLKKRGYTF

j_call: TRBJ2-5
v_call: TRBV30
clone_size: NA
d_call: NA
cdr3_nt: TGTGCCTGGAGAGGTAACAGCCAAGAGACCCAGTACTTC
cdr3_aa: CAWRGNSQETQYF